The entry that follows covers one T cell receptor beta chain sequence. Its target is not known. This CDR3 is built from 11 residues. The germline V gene encodes CDR1 GTSNPN and CDR2 SVGIG (reference sequence). V was cut by 4 bases and J by 2 bases, with 5 bases left in between. This specimen comes from a study of cytomegalovirus exposure and HLA in healthy donors. Points from the study as a whole: A later analysis linked 15,000 to 20,000 TCR beta sequences to HLA alleles at 0.05 false discovery rate.

Both 60 Vbeta primers and 13 Jbeta primers went into the PCR. Sequenced by immunoSEQ multiplex PCR; TCRdb stores in-frame clones only, minus some. Altogether approximately 130,000 clones are present, 60% to 75% being singletons, with the ten largest covering about 2.7%. The TCR sequence derives from a middle-aged woman in good health and CMV-seropositive. V gene TRBV30 combines with J gene TRBJ1-2; no definite D call. Sequenced sample: PBMCs. The CDR3 coding sequence is TGTGCCTGGACCAGAAACTATGGCTACACCTTC. Translation: CAWTRNYGYTF.